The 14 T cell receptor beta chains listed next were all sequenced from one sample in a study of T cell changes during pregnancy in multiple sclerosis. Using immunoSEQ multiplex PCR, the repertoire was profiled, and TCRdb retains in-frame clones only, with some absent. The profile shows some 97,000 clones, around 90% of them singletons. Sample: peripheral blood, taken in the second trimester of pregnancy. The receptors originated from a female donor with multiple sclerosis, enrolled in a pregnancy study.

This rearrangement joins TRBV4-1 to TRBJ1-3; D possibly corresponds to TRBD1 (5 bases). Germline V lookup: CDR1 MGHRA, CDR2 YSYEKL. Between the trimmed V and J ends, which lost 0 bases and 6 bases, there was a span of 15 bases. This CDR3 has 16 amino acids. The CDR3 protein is CASSQEGQMLENTIYF. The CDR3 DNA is TGCGCCAGCAGCCAAGAGGGGCAGATGCTGGAAAACACCATATATTTT.

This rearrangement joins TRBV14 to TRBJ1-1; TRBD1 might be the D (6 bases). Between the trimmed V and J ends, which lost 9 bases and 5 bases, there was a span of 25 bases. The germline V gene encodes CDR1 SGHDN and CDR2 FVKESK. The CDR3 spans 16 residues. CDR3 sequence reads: CARNVFGGAPDTEAFF. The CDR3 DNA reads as TGTGCCAGGAACGTCTTTGGGGGGGCGCCGGATACTGAAGCTTTCTTT.

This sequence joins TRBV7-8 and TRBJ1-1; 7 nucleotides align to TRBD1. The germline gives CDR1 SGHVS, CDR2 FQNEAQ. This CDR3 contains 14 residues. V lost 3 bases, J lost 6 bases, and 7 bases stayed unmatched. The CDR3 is CASSFKGALSEAFF. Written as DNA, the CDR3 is TGTGCCAGCAGCTTTAAGGGGGCGCTTTCTGAAGCTTTCTTT.

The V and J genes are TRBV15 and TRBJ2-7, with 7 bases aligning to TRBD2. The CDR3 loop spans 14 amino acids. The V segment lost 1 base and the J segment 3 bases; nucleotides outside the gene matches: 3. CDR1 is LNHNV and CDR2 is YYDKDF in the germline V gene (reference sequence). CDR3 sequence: CATSRGGTNYEQYF. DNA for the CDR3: TGTGCCACCAGCAGAGGAGGGACTAACTACGAGCAGTACTTC.

CDR3 protein: CASIPPGWDTGELFF. DNA of the CDR3: TGTGCCAGCATCCCTCCGGGGTGGGACACCGGGGAGCTGTTTTTT. The chain combines TRBV21-1 with TRBJ2-2; the table's D call TRBD2 went unverified against the DNA. TRBV21-1 corresponds to a pseudogene. CDR3 size: 15 residues.

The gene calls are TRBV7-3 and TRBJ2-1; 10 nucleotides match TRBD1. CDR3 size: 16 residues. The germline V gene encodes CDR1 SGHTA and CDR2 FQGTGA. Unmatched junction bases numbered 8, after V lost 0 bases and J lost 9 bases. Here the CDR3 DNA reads TGTGCCAGCAGCTTAACGCCGGGACAGGGGATGGGTGAGCAGTTCTTC. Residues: CASSLTPGQGMGEQFF.

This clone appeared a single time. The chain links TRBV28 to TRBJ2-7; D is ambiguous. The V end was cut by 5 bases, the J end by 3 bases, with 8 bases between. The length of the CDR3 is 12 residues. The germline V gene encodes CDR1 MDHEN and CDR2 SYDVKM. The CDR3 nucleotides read TGTGCCAGCAGTCTAGAAGGCTACGAGCAGTACTTC. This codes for CASSLEGYEQYF.

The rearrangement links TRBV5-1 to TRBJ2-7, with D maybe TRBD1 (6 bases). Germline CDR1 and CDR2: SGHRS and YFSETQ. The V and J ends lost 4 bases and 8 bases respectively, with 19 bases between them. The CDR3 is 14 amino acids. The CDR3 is CASSITTGIPQQYF. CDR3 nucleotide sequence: TGCGCCAGCAGCATAACGACAGGCATCCCCCAGCAGTACTTC.

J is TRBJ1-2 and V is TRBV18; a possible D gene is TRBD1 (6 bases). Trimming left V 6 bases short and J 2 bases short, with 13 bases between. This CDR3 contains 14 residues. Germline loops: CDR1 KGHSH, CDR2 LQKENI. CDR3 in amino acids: CASSLNRENYGYTF. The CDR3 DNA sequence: TGTGCCAGCTCTCTTAACAGGGAAAACTATGGCTACACCTTC.

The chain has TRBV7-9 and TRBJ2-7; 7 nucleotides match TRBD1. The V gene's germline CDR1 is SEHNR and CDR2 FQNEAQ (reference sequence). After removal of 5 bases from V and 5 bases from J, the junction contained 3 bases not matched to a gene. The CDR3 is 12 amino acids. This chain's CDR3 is CASSLDRNEQYF. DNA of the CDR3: TGTGCCAGCAGCCTGGACAGGAACGAGCAGTACTTC.

In DNA form, the CDR3 reads TGTGCCAGCAAGCCCCTCACTAGCGGGGGGCCCTCTGGGGCCAACGTCCTGACTTTC. Protein sequence: CASKPLTSGGPSGANVLTF. The chain links TRBV2 to TRBJ2-6; 12 nucleotides align to TRBD2. In germline, CDR1 is SNHLY, CDR2 FYNNEI. Trimming cost V 7 bases and J 0 bases; bases outside gene matches: 10. This CDR3 spans 19 amino acids.

The chain's CDR3 is CAISPGQGIETDTQYF. The CDR3 DNA reads TGTGCCATCAGCCCGGGACAGGGGATTGAGACAGATACGCAGTATTTT. This chain uses TRBV10-3 with TRBJ2-3; 10 bases are shared with TRBD1. This CDR3 contains 16 residues. With V trimmed by 6 bases and J by 3 bases, 9 bases remained unmatched. Germline V gene data show CDR1 as ENHRY and CDR2 as SYGVKD.

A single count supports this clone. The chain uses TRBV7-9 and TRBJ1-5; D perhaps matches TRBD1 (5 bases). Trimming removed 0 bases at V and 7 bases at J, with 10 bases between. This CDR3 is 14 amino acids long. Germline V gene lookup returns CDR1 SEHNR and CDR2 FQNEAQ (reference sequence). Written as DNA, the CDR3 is TGTGCCAGCAGCTTAGCGGGGCGGGAACAGCCCCAGCATTTT. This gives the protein CASSLAGREQPQHF.

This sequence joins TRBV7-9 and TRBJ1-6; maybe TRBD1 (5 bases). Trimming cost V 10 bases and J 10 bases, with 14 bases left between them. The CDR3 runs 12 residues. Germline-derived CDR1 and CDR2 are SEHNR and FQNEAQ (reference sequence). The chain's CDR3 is CATKGGDSPLHF. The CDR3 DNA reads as TGTGCCACCAAGGGCGGGGACTCACCCCTCCACTTT.